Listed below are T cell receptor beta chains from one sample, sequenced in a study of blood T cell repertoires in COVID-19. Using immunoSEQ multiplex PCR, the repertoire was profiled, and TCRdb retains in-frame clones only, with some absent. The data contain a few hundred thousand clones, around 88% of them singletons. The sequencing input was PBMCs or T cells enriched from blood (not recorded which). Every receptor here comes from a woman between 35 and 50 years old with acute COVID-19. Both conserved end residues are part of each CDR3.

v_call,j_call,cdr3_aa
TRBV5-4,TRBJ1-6,CASSRGLLSYNSPLHF
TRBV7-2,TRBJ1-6,CASRLGGVGNSPLHF
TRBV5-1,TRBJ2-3,CASKLGGRDTQYF
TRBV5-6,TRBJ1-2,CASSWRDRDYGYTF
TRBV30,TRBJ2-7,CAWTRDSPYEQYF
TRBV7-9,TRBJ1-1,CASENVRGTEAFF
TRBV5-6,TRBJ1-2,CASSSDPKGQANYGYTF
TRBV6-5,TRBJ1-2,CASSYWPGGYYGYTF
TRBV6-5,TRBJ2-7,CASSYSTGDSYEQYF
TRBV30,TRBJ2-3,CASRGSTDTQYF
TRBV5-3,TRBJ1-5,CARSFMHSSNQPQHF
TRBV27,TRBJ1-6,CASSFSGQGKGDRNSPLHF
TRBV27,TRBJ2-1,CASSSTSGGYNEQFF
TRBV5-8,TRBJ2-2,CASSAFYQRGITGELFF
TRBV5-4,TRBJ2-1,CASRRGGGAGNEQFF
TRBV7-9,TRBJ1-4,CASSSRSEKLFF
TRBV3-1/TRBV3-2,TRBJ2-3,CASSRKAGTSTDTQYF
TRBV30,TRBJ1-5,CAWSVRGRGVFQPQHF
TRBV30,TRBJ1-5,CAWSVPPRGEWRNQPQHF
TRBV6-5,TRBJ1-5,CASRDTGGDQPQHF
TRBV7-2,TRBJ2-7,CASSPSGGLPHEQYF
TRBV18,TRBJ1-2,CASSDRILGYTF
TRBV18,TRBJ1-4,CASSSGHSEKLFF
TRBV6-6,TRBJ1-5,CASSYGQATNQPQHF
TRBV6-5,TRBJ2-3,CASRDSGESTDTQYF
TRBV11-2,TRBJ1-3,CASSLAFRGSSGNTIYF
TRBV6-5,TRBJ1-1,CASSSGQLNTEAFF
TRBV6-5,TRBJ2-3,CASSKPGDTQYF
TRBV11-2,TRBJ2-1,CASSLTGGAQVGEQFF
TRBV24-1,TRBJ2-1,CATSDKIRQGDNEQFF
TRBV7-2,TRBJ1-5,CASSLAGTGIQPQHF
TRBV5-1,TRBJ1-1,CASQPRSTGAWNTEAFF
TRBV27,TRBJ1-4,CASGYGGTEKLFF
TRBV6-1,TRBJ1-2,CASSEDLARGLRGYTF
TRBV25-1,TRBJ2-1,CASSEGGGSYNEQFF
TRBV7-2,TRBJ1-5,CASSPGHGPWPQHF
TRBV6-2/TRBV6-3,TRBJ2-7,CASSYSGRGEASYEQYF
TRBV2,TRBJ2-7,CASSEAGGQRFYEQYF
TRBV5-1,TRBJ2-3,CASSPAGTDTQYF
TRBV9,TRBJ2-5,CASSPRTAYSQETQYF
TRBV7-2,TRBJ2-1,CASSSLNLYNEQFF
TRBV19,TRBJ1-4,CASSPAGGLFEKLFF
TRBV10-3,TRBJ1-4,CAAAATNEKLFF
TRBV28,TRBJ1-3,CASSTPWSPLNDRWELRNTIYF
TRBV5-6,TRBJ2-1,CASSFSPSYNEQFF
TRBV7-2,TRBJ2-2,CASSLASGKTGELFF
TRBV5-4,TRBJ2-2,CASSLAGANTGELFF
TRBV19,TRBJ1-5,CASSIARTGRGQPQHF
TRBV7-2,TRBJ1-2,CASSDHRGVGYGYTF
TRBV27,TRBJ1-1,CASSPHPGQGGITEAFF
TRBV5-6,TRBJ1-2,CASSLGGSGGIDGYTF
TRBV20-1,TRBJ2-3,CSASTLGEGLHTQYF
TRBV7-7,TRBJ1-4,CASSFGRFATNEKLFF
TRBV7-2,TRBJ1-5,CASSLTRDNQPQHF